The entry that follows covers one T cell receptor (beta chain) sequence. The antigen remains unidentified. The time point: healthy volunteer bleed at 2 weeks. The authors extracted total RNA from unfractionated whole blood. This sample is drawn from a study of human T cells and chemical hapten exposure. Study results and caveats: The study found that DPC sensitization did not change TCRs above 1 in 1000 frequency.

The ends were cut back, 4 bases at V and 0 bases at J, with 13 bases in the middle. The CDR3 is 15 amino acids. Germline assignment: CDR1 SGHRS and CDR2 YFSETQ. The library gave individual cDNA molecules unique molecular identifiers. How the authors handled the data: Counts of TCRs in each sample centred on a median of roughly 89,000 and extended from around 24,000 to 710,000. TCRdb redid the calling of the RACE reads with MiXCR, one entry per CDR3 protein. None of the V and J calls come from the authors' own analysis; TCRdb made them. The data hold some 50,000 distinct CDR3 sequences, with almost 4.5% observed a single time.

The specimen was whole blood. The chain combines TRBV5-1 with TRBJ1-1, with D maybe TRBD1 (6 bases). The TCR sequence derives from a human donor in good health. Some clones in this sample may be carry-over from other donors' samples. The CDR3 sequence is CASSPLGQLNTEAFF. Here the CDR3 DNA reads TGCGCCAGCAGCCCCCTCGGACAGCTGAACACTGAAGCTTTCTTT.